Below, one T cell receptor beta chain is given with its context. The antigen is unknown. The CDR3 spans 13 residues. Trimming pared 3 bases from V and 6 bases from J, leaving 12 bases between. Germline CDR1 MNHEY, CDR2 SMNVEV (reference sequence). The source of the sample is a study of T cell responses to AZD1222 COVID-19 vaccine. Study details: Pooled in the analysis were second doses at about 4 or about 12 weeks.

Study results and caveats: Donors skewed white British and female; clonal diversity was possibly underestimated. Seropositivity was recorded at baseline in only 6 or 7 AZD1222 recipients. Reports indicate that nearly half of spike-specific TCRs are directed at unmutated variant regions.

Generated by immunoSEQ multiplex PCR, the TCRdb table keeps only in-frame clones and is missing some. The sample lists roughly 120,000 clones, around nine tenths occurring once. The chain joins TRBV27 to TRBJ2-7; no firm D call. This clonotype was sampled from an adult in good health. The sequences come from peripheral blood, collected on day 0 of AZD1222 vaccination. The CDR3 DNA sequence: TGTGCCAGCAGTTTGGGTCCCCACGCCGAGCAGTACTTC. Protein product: CASSLGPHAEQYF.